A selection of T cell receptor beta chains follows, all from one sample in a study of shared clonotypes between healthy human individuals. Produced via immunoSEQ multiplex PCR; TCRdb's table is partial and in-frame only. There are roughly 700,000 clones in the sample; about 90% occur only once, and 34% lies in the top ten. The source material was memory CD8+ T cells from PBMCs. All receptors come from a man younger than 35 in good health. Some clones in this sample may be carry-over from other donors' samples. The CDR3 runs from the conserved cysteine through the conserved F or W. The order of the fields is V gene, J gene, clone size, CDR3 protein. Expanded clones get a size class; other rows say once, few or many, or leave the size out.

V gene: TRBV7-8
J gene: TRBJ1-4
clone size: .
CDR3 protein: CASSLVRGYEKLFF

V gene: TRBV28
J gene: TRBJ2-1
clone size: .
CDR3 protein: CASREGSGDYNEQFF

V gene: TRBV5-1
J gene: TRBJ2-7
clone size: .
CDR3 protein: CASSLGLADPYEQYF

V gene: TRBV11-2
J gene: TRBJ2-3
clone size: .
CDR3 protein: CASSLGNSGRALDTQYF

V gene: TRBV5-6
J gene: TRBJ2-2
clone size: .
CDR3 protein: CASSLELAGDTGELFF

V gene: TRBV6-5
J gene: TRBJ1-1
clone size: .
CDR3 protein: CASRDRTGALTEAFF

V gene: TRBV15
J gene: TRBJ1-5
clone size: few
CDR3 protein: CAVSNEVAQHF

V gene: TRBV9
J gene: TRBJ2-5
clone size: .
CDR3 protein: CASSFTQGKQETQYF

V gene: TRBV9
J gene: TRBJ1-2
clone size: few
CDR3 protein: CASSPSGRDGYTF

V gene: TRBV27
J gene: TRBJ2-1
clone size: .
CDR3 protein: CASTPRQGLYNEQFF

V gene: TRBV5-1
J gene: TRBJ2-1
clone size: .
CDR3 protein: CASSFFRLNNEQFF

V gene: TRBV27
J gene: TRBJ2-5
clone size: .
CDR3 protein: CASSSALTRETQYF

V gene: TRBV7-8
J gene: TRBJ1-3
clone size: .
CDR3 protein: CASSLRDFGNTIYF

V gene: TRBV7-9
J gene: TRBJ1-1
clone size: .
CDR3 protein: CASSFGSDTEAFF

V gene: TRBV15
J gene: TRBJ2-6
clone size: once
CDR3 protein: CATSRGLLLSGANVLTF

V gene: TRBV19
J gene: TRBJ2-5
clone size: .
CDR3 protein: CASSFSYEETQYF

V gene: TRBV2
J gene: TRBJ2-6
clone size: .
CDR3 protein: CATSLGGYGGANVLTF

V gene: TRBV27
J gene: TRBJ2-1
clone size: once
CDR3 protein: CASSLSGIANEQFF

V gene: TRBV19
J gene: TRBJ2-7
clone size: .
CDR3 protein: CASSIFGGTYEQYF

V gene: TRBV27
J gene: TRBJ2-3
clone size: .
CDR3 protein: CASSLLSSGGFTDTQYF